Listed below are T cell receptor beta chains from one sample, sequenced in a study of identical twins. MiXCR, applied by TCRdb to the 5' RACE reads, yields one record per CDR3 protein. The sample yields approximately 210,000 distinct CDR3 sequences, approximately 9% seen once. Source material: memory (CD45RO+) T cells sorted from blood. All receptors come from a woman younger than 35 in good health. Each CDR3 is given with its conserved first and last residue. A D gene is named only where the DNA matches it firmly. Expanded clones get a size class; other rows say once, few or many, or leave the size out.

D gene: -; V gene: TRBV25-1; J gene: TRBJ1-2; clone size: few; CDR3 DNA: TGTGCCAGCCGAGAGAACTTAGCTAACTATGGCTACACCTTC; CDR3 protein: CASRENLANYGYTF
D gene: TRBD1; V gene: TRBV6-1; J gene: TRBJ2-5; clone size: -; CDR3 DNA: TGTGCCAGCAGTCGGGCAGGGGGCCGGGGTTGGGAGACCCAGTACTTC; CDR3 protein: CASSRAGGRGWETQYF
D gene: -; V gene: TRBV3-1; J gene: TRBJ2-7; clone size: few; CDR3 DNA: TGTGCCAGCAGCCAAGCCCAGGACCCTGTCTTC; CDR3 protein: CASSQAQDPVF
D gene: TRBD1; V gene: TRBV11-2; J gene: TRBJ1-1; clone size: few; CDR3 DNA: TGTGCCAGCAGCTTCGGGACAGGCACTGAAGCTTTCTTT; CDR3 protein: CASSFGTGTEAFF
D gene: -; V gene: TRBV10-3; J gene: TRBJ2-7; clone size: -; CDR3 DNA: TGTGCCATCAGTGAGTCCCGCCGGGACGGCGCGTCCTACGAGCAGTACTTC; CDR3 protein: CAISESRRDGASYEQYF
D gene: -; V gene: TRBV11-2; J gene: TRBJ2-6; clone size: -; CDR3 DNA: TGTGCCAGCAGCTTAGGAACGTTCTCTGGGGCCAACGTCCTGACTTTC; CDR3 protein: CASSLGTFSGANVLTF
D gene: TRBD2; V gene: TRBV20-1; J gene: TRBJ2-2; clone size: -; CDR3 DNA: TGCAGTGCTAGCCCCGCGGGAGTGGGGACCGGGGAGCTGTTTTTT; CDR3 protein: CSASPAGVGTGELFF
D gene: -; V gene: TRBV14; J gene: TRBJ1-1; clone size: -; CDR3 DNA: TGTGCCAGCAGCCAAGAAAGTGGGTTTGCTGAAGCTTTCTTT; CDR3 protein: CASSQESGFAEAFF
D gene: -; V gene: TRBV5-6; J gene: TRBJ1-4; clone size: many; CDR3 DNA: TGTGCCAGCAGCTTGGACGCCGCCGGGGAAAAACTGTTTTTT; CDR3 protein: CASSLDAAGEKLFF
D gene: -; V gene: TRBV12-3/TRBV12-4; J gene: TRBJ2-6; clone size: many; CDR3 DNA: TGTGCCAGCAGTTTTACCATCTCTGGGGCCAACGTCCTGACTTTC; CDR3 protein: CASSFTISGANVLTF
D gene: -; V gene: TRBV14; J gene: TRBJ2-3; clone size: many; CDR3 DNA: TGTGCCAGCAGCCGTGGACGCGCAGATACGCAGTATTTT; CDR3 protein: CASSRGRADTQYF
D gene: -; V gene: TRBV6-1; J gene: TRBJ1-1; clone size: many; CDR3 DNA: TGTGCCAGCACTCGGTGGGGTGAAGGGAACACTGAAGCTTTCTTT; CDR3 protein: CASTRWGEGNTEAFF
D gene: -; V gene: TRBV11-2; J gene: TRBJ2-1; clone size: -; CDR3 DNA: TGTGCCAGCAGCTTAAAGCGGGCGGGTGGCAATGAGCAGTTCTTC; CDR3 protein: CASSLKRAGGNEQFF
D gene: TRBD1; V gene: TRBV2; J gene: TRBJ1-5; clone size: few; CDR3 DNA: TGTGCCAGCAGCGTGGGACAGGGCCTCAATCAGCCCCAGCATTTT; CDR3 protein: CASSVGQGLNQPQHF
D gene: -; V gene: TRBV24-1; J gene: TRBJ2-3; clone size: few; CDR3 DNA: TGTGCCACCAGTGATGGAATTGCAGATACGCAGTATTTT; CDR3 protein: CATSDGIADTQYF
D gene: TRBD1; V gene: TRBV5-1; J gene: TRBJ1-2; clone size: few; CDR3 DNA: TGCGCCAGCAGCTACGACAGGGGCAGCTATGGCTACACCTTC; CDR3 protein: CASSYDRGSYGYTF
D gene: -; V gene: TRBV10-2; J gene: TRBJ2-7; clone size: -; CDR3 DNA: TGCGCCAGCAGCGGGCCCTCTAGCCGGAGCTCCTACGAGCAGTACTTC; CDR3 protein: CASSGPSSRSSYEQYF
D gene: -; V gene: TRBV7-9; J gene: TRBJ2-2; clone size: -; CDR3 DNA: TGTGCCAGCAGCTTAGTTGCAAGCACCGGGGAGCTGTTTTTT; CDR3 protein: CASSLVASTGELFF
D gene: -; V gene: TRBV7-2; J gene: TRBJ1-2; clone size: many; CDR3 DNA: TGTGCCAGCAGCTTAGCTGGTTATGGCTACACCTTC; CDR3 protein: CASSLAGYGYTF
D gene: -; V gene: TRBV7-2; J gene: TRBJ2-2; clone size: many; CDR3 DNA: TGTGCCAGCAGCTTAGCAAGGGACGGGGAGCTGTTTTTT; CDR3 protein: CASSLARDGELFF
D gene: -; V gene: TRBV9; J gene: TRBJ1-2; clone size: few; CDR3 DNA: TGTGCCAGCAGCGTAGCTTTACAGGCTTATAACTATGGCTACACCTTC; CDR3 protein: CASSVALQAYNYGYTF
D gene: -; V gene: TRBV20-1; J gene: TRBJ1-3; clone size: few; CDR3 DNA: TGCAGTGCTAGCCGGACGGCCTACGGAAACACCATATATTTT; CDR3 protein: CSASRTAYGNTIYF
D gene: TRBD1; V gene: TRBV29-1; J gene: TRBJ1-1; clone size: -; CDR3 DNA: TGCAGCGTTGAAGGGGGCAGGGGGAGCACTGAAGCTTTCTTT; CDR3 protein: CSVEGGRGSTEAFF
D gene: -; V gene: TRBV2; J gene: TRBJ1-4; clone size: -; CDR3 DNA: TGTGCCACCGCCGCTGTTGCGGCTAATGAAAAACTGTTTTTT; CDR3 protein: CATAAVAANEKLFF
D gene: -; V gene: TRBV20-1; J gene: TRBJ2-2; clone size: -; CDR3 DNA: TGCAGTGCTAGCCCACAGGGATCCAACACCGGGGAGCTGTTTTTT; CDR3 protein: CSASPQGSNTGELFF
D gene: -; V gene: TRBV30; J gene: TRBJ2-1; clone size: -; CDR3 DNA: TGTGCCTGGAGTAGTGGTAGCAGGCCCAATGAGCAGTTCTTC; CDR3 protein: CAWSSGSRPNEQFF
D gene: -; V gene: TRBV5-4; J gene: TRBJ2-5; clone size: few; CDR3 DNA: TGTGCCAGCAGCTTGGGGAACCAGCAAGAGACCCAGTACTTC; CDR3 protein: CASSLGNQQETQYF
D gene: -; V gene: TRBV6-1; J gene: TRBJ2-3; clone size: -; CDR3 DNA: TGTGCCAGCTGCCCGAGCACAGATACGCAGTATTTT; CDR3 protein: CASCPSTDTQYF
D gene: -; V gene: TRBV3-1; J gene: TRBJ1-5; clone size: few; CDR3 DNA: TGTGCCAGCAGCCAAGTGGGCAATCAGCCCCAGCATTTT; CDR3 protein: CASSQVGNQPQHF
D gene: -; V gene: TRBV15; J gene: TRBJ1-2; clone size: many; CDR3 DNA: TGTGCCACCAGCAGTCACAGGGTAGCTAACTATGGCTACACCTTC; CDR3 protein: CATSSHRVANYGYTF
D gene: -; V gene: TRBV20-1; J gene: TRBJ2-4; clone size: -; CDR3 DNA: TGCAGTGCTAGGGATGCGGCCAAAAACATTCAGTACTTC; CDR3 protein: CSARDAAKNIQYF
D gene: -; V gene: TRBV9; J gene: TRBJ2-1; clone size: -; CDR3 DNA: TGTGCCAGCAGCGTAGGGCATGTATTAAACAATGAGCAGTTCTTC; CDR3 protein: CASSVGHVLNNEQFF
D gene: -; V gene: TRBV5-6; J gene: TRBJ2-5; clone size: few; CDR3 DNA: TGTGCCAGCAGCTTGGCCGCGAAGACCCAGTACTTC; CDR3 protein: CASSLAAKTQYF
D gene: -; V gene: TRBV18; J gene: TRBJ2-1; clone size: many; CDR3 DNA: TGTGCCAGCTCACCTTCACAGGGCAATGAGCAGTTCTTC; CDR3 protein: CASSPSQGNEQFF
D gene: -; V gene: TRBV20-1; J gene: TRBJ2-5; clone size: -; CDR3 DNA: TGCAGTGCTAGAGATCTACAGTACCAAGAGACCCAGTACTTC; CDR3 protein: CSARDLQYQETQYF
D gene: TRBD2; V gene: TRBV20-1; J gene: TRBJ2-1; clone size: few; CDR3 DNA: TGCAGTGCTAGGACTAGCGGGCAATACAATGAGCAGTTCTTC; CDR3 protein: CSARTSGQYNEQFF
D gene: TRBD1; V gene: TRBV5-1; J gene: TRBJ2-2; clone size: -; CDR3 DNA: TGCGCCAGCAGCTTGAGGACAGGGAACACCGGGGAGCTGTTTTTT; CDR3 protein: CASSLRTGNTGELFF
D gene: -; V gene: TRBV6-5; J gene: TRBJ1-1; clone size: few; CDR3 DNA: TGTGCCAGCAGTTATGTGGTTAATTCTGGGCAAGCTTTCTTT; CDR3 protein: CASSYVVNSGQAFF
D gene: TRBD2; V gene: TRBV20-1; J gene: TRBJ2-5; clone size: few; CDR3 DNA: TGCAGTGCTAGAGAACCTAGCGGTCCGCGGACCCAGTACTTC; CDR3 protein: CSAREPSGPRTQYF
D gene: -; V gene: TRBV2; J gene: TRBJ2-7; clone size: few; CDR3 DNA: TGTGCCAGCAGTGCCTTGATGCCGGGGGTCGGCAACGAGCAGTACTTC; CDR3 protein: CASSALMPGVGNEQYF
D gene: -; V gene: TRBV28; J gene: TRBJ2-6; clone size: -; CDR3 DNA: TGTGCCAGCTCCTCCGGGTCTGCCCTCGGGGCCAACGTCCTGACTTTC; CDR3 protein: CASSSGSALGANVLTF
D gene: TRBD1; V gene: TRBV20-1; J gene: TRBJ2-7; clone size: -; CDR3 DNA: TGCAGTGCCAGACGACAGGGGGCTGGCGAGCAGTACTTC; CDR3 protein: CSARRQGAGEQYF
D gene: TRBD1; V gene: TRBV20-1; J gene: TRBJ1-5; clone size: -; CDR3 DNA: TGCAGTGCTTCGACAGGGGTCCAGCCCCAGCATTTT; CDR3 protein: CSASTGVQPQHF
D gene: -; V gene: TRBV7-3; J gene: TRBJ2-7; clone size: few; CDR3 DNA: TGTGCCAGCAGTTACATGGGGATACCCTCCTACGAGCAGTACTTC; CDR3 protein: CASSYMGIPSYEQYF
D gene: -; V gene: TRBV5-6; J gene: TRBJ2-1; clone size: -; CDR3 DNA: TGTGCCAGCAGCTTGTTAAGTCAGGGATCGTTCTTC; CDR3 protein: CASSLLSQGSFF
D gene: -; V gene: TRBV27; J gene: TRBJ1-6; clone size: -; CDR3 DNA: TGTGCCAGCAGTTTATTAGTTAGGGGGGAGTCACCCCTCCACTTT; CDR3 protein: CASSLLVRGESPLHF
D gene: -; V gene: TRBV20-1; J gene: TRBJ2-2; clone size: -; CDR3 DNA: TGCAGTGCCACGGTGGGCGGCTCGACTGGGGAGCTGTTTTTT; CDR3 protein: CSATVGGSTGELFF
D gene: TRBD2; V gene: TRBV7-2; J gene: TRBJ2-7; clone size: -; CDR3 DNA: TGTGCCAGCAGCTTCCAAGCGGGAGGGTCCTACGAGCAGTACTTC; CDR3 protein: CASSFQAGGSYEQYF
D gene: TRBD1; V gene: TRBV19; J gene: TRBJ2-3; clone size: few; CDR3 DNA: TGTGCCAGTAGGAGACAGGGTGGGGTCGATACGCAGTATTTT; CDR3 protein: CASRRQGGVDTQYF
D gene: -; V gene: TRBV11-2; J gene: TRBJ1-2; clone size: few; CDR3 DNA: TGTGCCAGCAGCTTCAGGGATGGCTACACCTTC; CDR3 protein: CASSFRDGYTF
D gene: TRBD2; V gene: TRBV5-6; J gene: TRBJ2-1; clone size: few; CDR3 DNA: TGTGCCAGCAGCTACGATACTAGCGTATCCTACAATGAGCAGTTCTTC; CDR3 protein: CASSYDTSVSYNEQFF
D gene: TRBD2; V gene: TRBV7-2; J gene: TRBJ2-1; clone size: many; CDR3 DNA: TGTGCCAGCAGCTCCGGACTAGCGGGGTACAATGAGCAGTTCTTC; CDR3 protein: CASSSGLAGYNEQFF
D gene: -; V gene: TRBV20-1; J gene: TRBJ2-4; clone size: few; CDR3 DNA: TGCAGTGCTCTCGGGCGGGATGGCATTCAGTACTTC; CDR3 protein: CSALGRDGIQYF
D gene: -; V gene: TRBV7-9; J gene: TRBJ2-3; clone size: many; CDR3 DNA: TGTGCCAGCAGCTTAGCGGGGAGTACAGATACGCAGTATTTT; CDR3 protein: CASSLAGSTDTQYF
D gene: TRBD1; V gene: TRBV20-1; J gene: TRBJ1-1; clone size: few; CDR3 DNA: TGCAGTGCTAGACAGCGACAGGGGATGACTGAAGCTTTCTTT; CDR3 protein: CSARQRQGMTEAFF